This T cell receptor (beta chain) comes out of a study of OX40 agonist ivuxolimab in advanced cancers. The overall study: Participants averaged 60 years of age (range about 23 to 79) and were around 80% male. Treatment received earlier with anti-PD-1, anti-PD-L1 or anti-CTLA-4 agents was allowed, and under 50% had some.

Sequencing was performed with immunoSEQ multiplex PCR; in TCRdb, only in-frame clones are kept and a portion is missing. The table shows some 64,000 clones, with around 92% occurring only once. The source of this sequence is an adult with an advanced solid tumor such as melanoma, head and neck, liver or kidney cancer. The material sequenced was CD4+ or CD8+ T cells sorted from blood, taken in a trial of the OX40 agonist ivuxolimab.

DNA for the CDR3: TGTGCCAGCAGTTGGTTGAGGGGCTATGGCTACACCTTC. It encodes CASSWLRGYGYTF. The chain uses TRBV11-1 and TRBJ1-2, with a tentative D call TRBD1 (5 bases). In germline, CDR1 is SGHAT, CDR2 FQDESV (reference sequence). CDR3 length: 13 residues. With 6 bases removed from V and 4 bases from J, the gap between germline ends came to 12 bases.